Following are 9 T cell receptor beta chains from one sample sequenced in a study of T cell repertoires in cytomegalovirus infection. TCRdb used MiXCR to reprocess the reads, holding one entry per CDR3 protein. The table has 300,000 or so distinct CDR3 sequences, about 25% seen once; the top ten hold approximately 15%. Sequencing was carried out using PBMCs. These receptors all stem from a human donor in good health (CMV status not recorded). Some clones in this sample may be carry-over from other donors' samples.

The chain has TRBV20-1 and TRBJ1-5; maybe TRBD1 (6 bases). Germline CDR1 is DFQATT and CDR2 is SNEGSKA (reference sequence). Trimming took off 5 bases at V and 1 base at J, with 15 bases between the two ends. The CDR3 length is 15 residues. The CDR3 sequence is CSALSRGWSNQPQHF. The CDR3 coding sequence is TGCAGTGCTCTGAGCAGGGGATGGAGCAATCAGCCCCAGCATTTT.

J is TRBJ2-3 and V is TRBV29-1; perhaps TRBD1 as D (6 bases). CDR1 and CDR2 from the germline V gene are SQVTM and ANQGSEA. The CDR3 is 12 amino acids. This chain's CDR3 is CRRAGGTDTQYF. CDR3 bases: TGCAGGCGGGCAGGGGGCACAGATACGCAGTATTTT.

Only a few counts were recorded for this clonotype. DNA of the CDR3: TGCGCCAGCAGCTCTGGGACAGTATATGGCTACACCTTC. This encodes CASSSGTVYGYTF. This chain uses TRBV5-1 with TRBJ1-2, with TRBD1 matching over 7 bases. Germline V gene lookup returns CDR1 SGHRS and CDR2 YFSETQ. V dropped 3 bases and J dropped 5; count of bases not matched to a gene: 4. The length of the CDR3 is 13 residues.

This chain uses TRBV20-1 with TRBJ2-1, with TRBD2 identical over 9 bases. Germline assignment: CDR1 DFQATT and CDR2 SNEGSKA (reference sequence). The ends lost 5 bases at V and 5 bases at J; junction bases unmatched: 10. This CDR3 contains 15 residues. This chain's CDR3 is CSALRVAGVNNEQFF. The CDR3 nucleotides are TGCAGTGCTCTCCGAGTAGCGGGAGTCAACAATGAGCAGTTCTTC.

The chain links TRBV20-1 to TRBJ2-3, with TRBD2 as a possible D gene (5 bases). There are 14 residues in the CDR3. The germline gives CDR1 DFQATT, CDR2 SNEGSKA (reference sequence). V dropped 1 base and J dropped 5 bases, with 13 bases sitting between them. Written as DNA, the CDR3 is TGCAGTGCTAGAGTCCGTGGGAGTAGAGATACGCAGTATTTT. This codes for CSARVRGSRDTQYF.

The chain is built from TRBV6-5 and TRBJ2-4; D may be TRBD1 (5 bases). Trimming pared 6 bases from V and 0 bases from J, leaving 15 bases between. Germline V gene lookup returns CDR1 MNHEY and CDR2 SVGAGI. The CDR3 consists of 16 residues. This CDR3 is CASRRSDTLAKNIQYF. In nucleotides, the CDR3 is TGTGCCAGCAGACGATCGGACACCTTAGCCAAAAACATTCAGTACTTC.

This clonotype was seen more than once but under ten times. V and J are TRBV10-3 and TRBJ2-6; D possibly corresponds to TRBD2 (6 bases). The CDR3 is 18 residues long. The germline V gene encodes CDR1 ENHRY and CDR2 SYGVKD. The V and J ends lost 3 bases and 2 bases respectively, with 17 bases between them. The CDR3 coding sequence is TGTGCCATCAGTGACCAGCGACACGGGGGTACTGGGGCCAACGTCCTGACTTTC. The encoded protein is CAISDQRHGGTGANVLTF.

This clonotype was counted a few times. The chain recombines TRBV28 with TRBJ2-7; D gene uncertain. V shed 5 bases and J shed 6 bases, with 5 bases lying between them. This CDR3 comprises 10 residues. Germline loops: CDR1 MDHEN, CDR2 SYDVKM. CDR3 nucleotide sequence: TGTGCCAGCAGTGCGCGCGAGCAGTACTTC. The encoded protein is CASSAREQYF. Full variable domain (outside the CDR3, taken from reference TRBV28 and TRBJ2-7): DVKVTQSSRYLVKRTGEKVFLECVQDMDHENMFWYRQDPGLGLRLIYFSYDVKMKEKGDIPEGYSVSREKKERFSLILESASTNQTSMYLCASSAREQYFGPGTRLTVT.

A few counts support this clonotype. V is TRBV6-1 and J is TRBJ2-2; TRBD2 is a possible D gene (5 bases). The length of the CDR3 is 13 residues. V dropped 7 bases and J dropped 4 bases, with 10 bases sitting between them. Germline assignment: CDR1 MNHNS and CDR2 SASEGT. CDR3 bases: TGTGCCAGCATAGAGGGAGCCACCGGGGAGCTGTTTTTT. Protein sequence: CASIEGATGELFF.